A selection of T cell receptor beta chains follows, all from one sample in a study of blood T cell repertoires in COVID-19. Only in-frame clones appear in the TCRdb table, and some are missing; sequencing was by immunoSEQ multiplex PCR. The sample has approximately 40,000 clones; about nine tenths are singletons. Sequencing used peripheral blood. All receptors derive from a woman older than 75 with acute or convalescent COVID-19. CDR3s include the opening cysteine and the closing phenylalanine or tryptophan. The D gene is left open where the match is weak. Expanded clones are given a class, and other clones once, few, many or no size at all.

J: TRBJ1-1
V: TRBV2
D: TRBD1
size: NA
DNA: TGTGCCAGCAAACAACAGGGGCTGAACACTGAAGCTTTCTTT
CDR3: CASKQQGLNTEAFF

J: TRBJ2-1
V: TRBV4-2
D: NA
size: NA
DNA: TGTGCCAGCAGCCCCGAGCGGGATGAGCAGTTCTTC
CDR3: CASSPERDEQFF

J: TRBJ2-4
V: TRBV9
D: TRBD2
size: once
DNA: TGTGCCAGCAGCGTGCGGGGGAGTGAGGGCATTCAGTACTTC
CDR3: CASSVRGSEGIQYF

J: TRBJ2-7
V: TRBV24-1
D: TRBD2
size: NA
DNA: TGTGCCACCAGTGATTTGGCCACTGGGACTAGCGGTTTACAGGGAGGCTACGAGCAGTACTTC
CDR3: CATSDLATGTSGLQGGYEQYF

J: TRBJ1-2
V: TRBV18
D: NA
size: once
DNA: TGTGCCAGCTCACCAACACAGGGCGTAATTGGCTACACCTTC
CDR3: CASSPTQGVIGYTF

J: TRBJ1-5
V: TRBV2
D: TRBD1
size: NA
DNA: TGTGCCAGCAGGGCTCAAACCCCCGGGACAGTTCATAGCAATCAGCCCCAGCATTTT
CDR3: CASRAQTPGTVHSNQPQHF

J: TRBJ2-6
V: TRBV3-1/TRBV3-2
D: NA
size: NA
DNA: TGTGCCAGCAGCCCTGGTAGCTCTGGGGCCAACGTCCTGACTTTC
CDR3: CASSPGSSGANVLTF

J: TRBJ1-2
V: TRBV11-2
D: NA
size: once
DNA: TGTGCCAGCAGCTTAATTCGGAGGGAGTCGTATGGCTACACCTTC
CDR3: CASSLIRRESYGYTF

J: TRBJ1-1
V: TRBV5-1
D: NA
size: NA
DNA: TGCGCCAGCAGCTTGCGGCAGGGGAGCGCTGAAGCTTTCTTT
CDR3: CASSLRQGSAEAFF

J: TRBJ1-6
V: TRBV2
D: NA
size: NA
DNA: TGTGCCAGCAGTGAAAGAAGAAACAGGGAGGGTTCACCCCTCCACTTT
CDR3: CASSERRNREGSPLHF

J: TRBJ2-2
V: TRBV18
D: NA
size: NA
DNA: TGTGCCAGCTCACCAAGCCCAGGAGGCACCGGGGAGCTGTTTTTT
CDR3: CASSPSPGGTGELFF

J: TRBJ1-1
V: TRBV18
D: NA
size: once
DNA: TGTGCCAGCTCACCCACCGGGGGGGCTGACACTGAAGCTTTCTTT
CDR3: CASSPTGGADTEAFF

J: TRBJ1-1
V: TRBV15
D: NA
size: NA
DNA: TGTGCCACCAGCAAACAGGGTGGCACTGAAGCTTTCTTT
CDR3: CATSKQGGTEAFF

J: TRBJ2-1
V: TRBV7-9
D: NA
size: NA
DNA: TGTGCCAGCAGCTCTCTAGACCCCCAACAGGGCTCCTACAATGAGCAGTTCTTC
CDR3: CASSSLDPQQGSYNEQFF

J: TRBJ2-7
V: TRBV6-5
D: NA
size: NA
DNA: TGTGCCAGCAGCTCCTTCGGCGAGCAGTACTTC
CDR3: CASSSFGEQYF

J: TRBJ1-2
V: TRBV27
D: TRBD1
size: NA
DNA: TGTGCCAGCAGTGGACGGACAGGGAACTATGGCTACACCTTC
CDR3: CASSGRTGNYGYTF

J: TRBJ2-7
V: TRBV6-1
D: TRBD1
size: NA
DNA: TGTGCCAGCAGTGAACACAGGGGTATGCGATCTTGGGGATACGAGCAGTACTTC
CDR3: CASSEHRGMRSWGYEQYF

J: TRBJ2-3
V: TRBV19
D: NA
size: NA
DNA: TGTGCCAGTAGCGACAGAGATACGCAGTATTTT
CDR3: CASSDRDTQYF

J: TRBJ1-1
V: TRBV7-9
D: NA
size: few
DNA: TGTGCCAGCAGCTTCTCCAACACTGAAGCTTTCTTT
CDR3: CASSFSNTEAFF

J: TRBJ1-1
V: TRBV10-1
D: NA
size: NA
DNA: TGCGCCAGCAGTGACGACAGGGAAGCTTTCTTT
CDR3: CASSDDREAFF

J: TRBJ2-3
V: TRBV15
D: NA
size: NA
DNA: TGTGCCACCAGCAGAGATCGGGGGGCTAGCACAGATACGCAGTATTTT
CDR3: CATSRDRGASTDTQYF

J: TRBJ1-1
V: TRBV2
D: NA
size: once
DNA: TGTGCCAGCAGCGCGGGAGGTGAGAAAGGGGTTGGAGCTTTCTTT
CDR3: CASSAGGEKGVGAFF

J: TRBJ1-2
V: TRBV12-5
D: NA
size: few
DNA: TGTGCTAGTGGGCGGCCCTGGGAGGGGAGGTACACTAACTATGGCTACACCTTC
CDR3: CASGRPWEGRYTNYGYTF

J: TRBJ1-5
V: TRBV6-4
D: NA
size: NA
DNA: TGTGCCAGCGTCAATCCCAGGAGCAATCAGCCCCAGCATTTT
CDR3: CASVNPRSNQPQHF

J: TRBJ1-2
V: TRBV5-8
D: NA
size: NA
DNA: TGTGCCAGCACCCAGGGAACTTCGAACTATGGCTACACCTTC
CDR3: CASTQGTSNYGYTF

J: TRBJ1-1
V: TRBV2
D: TRBD1
size: NA
DNA: TGTGCCAGCAGACTCGAAACAGGGGGAGACACTGAAGCTTTCTTT
CDR3: CASRLETGGDTEAFF

J: TRBJ1-3
V: TRBV9
D: TRBD1
size: NA
DNA: TGTGCCAGCAGCGCCAGACAGGGGGCAATTGGAAACACCATATATTTT
CDR3: CASSARQGAIGNTIYF

J: TRBJ1-1
V: TRBV6-5
D: NA
size: few
DNA: TGTGCCAGCTCTGCCTCGAGCACTGAAGCTTTCTTT
CDR3: CASSASSTEAFF